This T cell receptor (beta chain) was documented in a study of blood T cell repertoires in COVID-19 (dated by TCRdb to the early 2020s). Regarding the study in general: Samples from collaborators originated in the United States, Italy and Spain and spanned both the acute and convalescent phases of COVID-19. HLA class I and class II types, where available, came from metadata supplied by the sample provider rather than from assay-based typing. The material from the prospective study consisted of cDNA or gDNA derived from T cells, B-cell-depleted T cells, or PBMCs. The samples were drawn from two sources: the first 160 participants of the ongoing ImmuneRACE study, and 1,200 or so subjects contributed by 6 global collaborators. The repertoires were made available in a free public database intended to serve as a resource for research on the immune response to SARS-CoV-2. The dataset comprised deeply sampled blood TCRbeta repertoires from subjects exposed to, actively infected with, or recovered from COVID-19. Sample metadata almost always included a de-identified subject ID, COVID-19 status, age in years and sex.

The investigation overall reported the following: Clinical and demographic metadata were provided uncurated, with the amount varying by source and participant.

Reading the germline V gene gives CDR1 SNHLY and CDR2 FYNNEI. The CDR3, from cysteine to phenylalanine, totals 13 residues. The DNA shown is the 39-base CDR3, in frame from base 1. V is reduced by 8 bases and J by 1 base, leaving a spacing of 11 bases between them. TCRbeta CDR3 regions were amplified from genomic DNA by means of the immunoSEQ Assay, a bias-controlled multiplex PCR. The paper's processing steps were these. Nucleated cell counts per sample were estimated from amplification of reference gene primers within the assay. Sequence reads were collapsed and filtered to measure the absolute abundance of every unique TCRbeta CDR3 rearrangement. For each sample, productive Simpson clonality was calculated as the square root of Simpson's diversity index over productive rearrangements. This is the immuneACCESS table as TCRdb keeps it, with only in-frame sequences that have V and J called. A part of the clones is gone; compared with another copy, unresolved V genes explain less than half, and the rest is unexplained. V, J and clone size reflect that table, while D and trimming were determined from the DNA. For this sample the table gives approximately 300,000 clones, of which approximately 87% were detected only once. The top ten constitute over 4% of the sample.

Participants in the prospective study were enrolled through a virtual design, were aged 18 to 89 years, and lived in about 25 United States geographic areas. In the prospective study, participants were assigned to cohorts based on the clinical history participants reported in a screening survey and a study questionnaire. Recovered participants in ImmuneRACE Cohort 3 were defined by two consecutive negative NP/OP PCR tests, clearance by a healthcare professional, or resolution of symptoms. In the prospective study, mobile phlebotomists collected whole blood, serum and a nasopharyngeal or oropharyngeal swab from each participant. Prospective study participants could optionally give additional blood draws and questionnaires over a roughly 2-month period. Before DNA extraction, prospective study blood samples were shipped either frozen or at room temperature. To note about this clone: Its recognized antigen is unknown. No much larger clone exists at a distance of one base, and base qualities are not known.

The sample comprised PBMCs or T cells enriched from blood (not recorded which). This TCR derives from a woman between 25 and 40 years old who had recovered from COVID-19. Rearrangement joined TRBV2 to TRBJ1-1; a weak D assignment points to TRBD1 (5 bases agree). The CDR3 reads CASLGDWNTEAFF. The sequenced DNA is TGTGCCAGCTTAGGGGACTGGAACACTGAAGCTTTCTTT.